The TCR beta chain described here comes from a study of T cell repertoires in cytomegalovirus infection. About the study: Signatures in public TCR beta sequences pointed to both CMV infection and matching HLA type.

This clonotype was detected many times. Its antigen is still unknown. Study outcomes and limitations: Identification of carriers of CMV plus the relevant HLA was achieved through cumulative public TCR beta family frequency.

From the reads, TCRdb called clonotypes with MiXCR, one entry per CDR3 protein. Seen here are 97,000 or so distinct CDR3 sequences, approximately 15% observed once, and the top ten hold about 7.3%. Sequenced: PBMCs. This TCR was sampled from a human donor in good health (CMV status not recorded). Some clones in this sample may be carry-over from other donors' samples.

The CDR3 coding sequence is TGTGCCAGCAGCGTCTCGGACCTGCAGCCCCAGCATTTT. It translates to CASSVSDLQPQHF. The J gene is TRBJ1-5, the V gene TRBV7-2; D remains unclear. Germline V gene sequence: CDR1 SGHTA, CDR2 FQGNSA. This CDR3 region has 13 residues. Deletions cut 5 bases from V and 7 bases from J, with 12 bases between.